The entry that follows covers one T cell receptor (beta chain) sequence. This specimen comes from a study of molecular identifiers for immune sequencing clone quantification. Study in general: RNA from roughly 20,000 or 100,000 naive CD8 cells was split five ways in replicates, with four sequenced.

Sorting selected naive CD8 T cells with a CD8+CD4-CCR7+CD45RA+ phenotype. TCR libraries were built in bulk with a published protocol and specific TCR primers. MiXCR was run by TCRdb on the PCR reads, yielding one entry per CDR3 protein. Altogether about 640,000 distinct CDR3 sequences are present, roughly 21% being singletons, with the ten largest covering approximately 0.9%. The sequenced material came from naive CD8+ T cells from blood, with Jurkat cell RNA spiked in. Specified subset: FACS-sorted CD8+CD4-CCR7+CD45RA+ naive T cells. This TCR was recovered from a human donor in good health. Some libraries in this study had Jurkat cell RNA spiked in.

CDR3 bases: TGTGCCAGCAGTAGTAGCGGGACTTGGGAAGAGACCCAGTACTTC. This sequence encodes CASSSSGTWEETQYF. The J gene is TRBJ2-5, the V gene TRBV12-3 or TRBV12-4; TRBD2 aligns across 8 bases. The V gene end was trimmed by 5 bases and the J gene end by 3 bases; junction bases not matched to a gene: 8. The CDR3 sequence is 15 residues long.